A single T cell receptor beta chain is shown here with its context. Which antigen it targets is not known. Per-nucleotide qualities are absent, and no much larger clonotype sits a single base away. The germline V gene encodes CDR1 SEHNR and CDR2 FQNEAQ (reference sequence). A distance of 25 bases separates the germline ends of V and J, which lose 11 bases and 3 bases respectively. The CDR3, from cysteine to phenylalanine, totals 17 residues. The CDR3 DNA has 51 bases and is translated from base 1. The sample comes from a study of CD8 T cells in Susac syndrome (dated by TCRdb to the late 2010s). Regarding the complete study: Whether CD8+ T cell activation and differentiation in Susac syndrome was antigen driven was tested using repertoire sequencing. CD8+ T cell repertoire clonality was compared between more than ten healthy donors, some 14 Susac syndrome patients and around 16 multiple sclerosis patients. Broader findings and caveats from the paper: The number of individuals in the TCR sequencing and HLA analysis was recognized as being relatively small.

RNA was extracted with the RNeasy kit and 0.5 to 1 ug was reverse transcribed using random hexamers. The immunoSEQ multiplex PCR assay, which covers 54 Vbeta and 13 Jbeta segments, was used to amplify TCR beta CDR3 regions. Bias from PCR amplification was corrected by using a synthetic template baseline for primer optimization and for computational correction. On the authors' methods: Reads were assigned to V, D and J genes according to IMGT and analyzed in immunoSEQ Analyzer, with only productive sequences retained. Clonality was calculated as one minus the Shannon entropy normalized by log2 of the number of productive unique sequences. Public and private clones were assessed among the 100 most prevalent clones of each patient and control. Clones were defined as Susac-specific if absent from the healthy and MS cohorts, from some 1,000 published viral clones and from other ImmuneACCESS disease sequences. Through fastp at Q25 and MiXCR, TCRdb rebuilt clones from the public reads, retaining in-frame beta chains. Each record represents a unique CDR3 protein, reported with the most common genes and DNA among its rows. TCRdb, rather than the study authors, made the V and J calls. This sample holds about 280,000 distinct CDR3 sequences; around 83% were observed only once. Together, the top ten hold around 0.12% of the sample.

Peripheral blood CD8+ and CD4+ T cells from healthy donors, Susac syndrome patients and multiple sclerosis patients were profiled using high-throughput TCR beta sequencing. Multiple sclerosis controls were treatment-naive patients with stable or active relapsing-remitting disease fulfilling revised McDonald criteria. Bulk CD8+ and CD4+ T cells were purified by magnetic negative isolation, while CD8+ TEMRA cells were enriched using FACS. Blood was collected in EDTA tubes and processed within 24 hours, with PBMCs isolated through density gradient centrifugation. PBMCs intended for TCR sequencing were cryopreserved in liquid nitrogen and were subsequently thawed in a 37 degrees C water bath. The sorted or isolated CD4+, CD8+ and CD8+ TEMRA cells had a purity of 90% or higher.

This chain is built from TRBV7-9 and TRBJ2-2; tentative D gene TRBD2, with 5 bases matching. This clonotype was obtained from a human donor with multiple sclerosis. The sequenced sample was CD8+ T cells from PBMCs. Here is the DNA: TGTGCCGAGCTAGCAAGCCGGCCAACTAGGGACACCGGGGAGCTGTTTTTT. It encodes CAELASRPTRDTGELFF.